At least ten counts were recorded for the clone carrying this TCR beta chain. Its target is not known. These data are taken from a study of CD8 T cells in ankylosing spondylitis. Study-level points and caveats: A number of the motif variants had already been described in reactive arthritis synovial fluid and blood. A TCR beta motif of under 10 highly homologous variants appeared characteristic of ankylosing spondylitis blood. Significant enrichment of disease-linked clones was reported in matched ankylosing spondylitis synovial fluid.

CDR3 length: 15 residues. The V end was cut by 4 bases, the J end by 6 bases, with 19 bases between. Germline CDR1 DFQATT, CDR2 SNEGSKA (reference sequence). Libraries for TCR beta were made by quantitative 5'-RACE with molecular barcodes. From the 5' RACE reads, TCRdb called clonotypes with MiXCR, one entry per CDR3 protein. Among fewer than 250,000 distinct CDR3 sequences, about 11% were seen once, and the ten largest hold approximately 2.5%. The specimen sequenced was blood, either unsorted or a sorted T cell fraction (not recorded which). This TCR was sampled from a male donor with ankylosing spondylitis or in good health (not recorded which). This chain uses TRBV20-1 with TRBJ2-1; possibly TRBD2 for D (7 bases). The CDR3 nucleotides are TGCAGTGCTACCCCGACTGGGGGGGGGCCCAATGAGCAGTTCTTC. The encoded protein is CSATPTGGGPNEQFF.